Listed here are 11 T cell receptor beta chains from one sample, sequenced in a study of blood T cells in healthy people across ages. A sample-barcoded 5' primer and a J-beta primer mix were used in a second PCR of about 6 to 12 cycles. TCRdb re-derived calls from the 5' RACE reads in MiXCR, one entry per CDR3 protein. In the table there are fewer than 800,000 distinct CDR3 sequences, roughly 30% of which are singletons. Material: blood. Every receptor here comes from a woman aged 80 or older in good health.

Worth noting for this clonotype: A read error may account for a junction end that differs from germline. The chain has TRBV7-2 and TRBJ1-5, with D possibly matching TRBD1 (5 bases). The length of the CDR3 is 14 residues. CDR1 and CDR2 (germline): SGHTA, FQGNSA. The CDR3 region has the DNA TGTGCCAACAGCTTACGCAGGGGCAATCAGCCCCAGCATTTT. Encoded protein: CANSLRRGNQPQHF.

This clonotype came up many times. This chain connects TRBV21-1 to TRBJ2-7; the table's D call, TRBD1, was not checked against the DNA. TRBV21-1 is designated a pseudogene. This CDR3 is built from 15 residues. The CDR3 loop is CASSGGDRVSYEQYF. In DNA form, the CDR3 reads TGTGCCAGCAGCGGTGGGGACAGGGTCTCCTACGAGCAGTACTTC.

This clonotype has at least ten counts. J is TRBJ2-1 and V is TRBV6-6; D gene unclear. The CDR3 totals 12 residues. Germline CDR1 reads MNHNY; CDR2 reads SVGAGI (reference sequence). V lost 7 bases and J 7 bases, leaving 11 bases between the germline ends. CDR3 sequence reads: CASTPSRNEQFF. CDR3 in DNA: TGTGCCAGCACTCCCAGCAGGAATGAGCAGTTCTTC.

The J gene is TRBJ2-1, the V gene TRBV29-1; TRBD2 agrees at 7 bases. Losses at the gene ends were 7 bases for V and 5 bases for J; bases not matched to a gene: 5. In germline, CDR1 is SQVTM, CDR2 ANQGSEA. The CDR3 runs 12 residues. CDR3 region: CSGPGGNNEQFF. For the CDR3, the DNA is TGCAGCGGCCCGGGGGGAAACAATGAGCAGTTCTTC.

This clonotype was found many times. CDR3 coding DNA: TGTGCCAGTAACGCAGGGGGCTCCTCCTATGGCTACACCTTC. Translated: CASNAGGSSYGYTF. This sequence joins TRBV28 and TRBJ1-2, with 8 bases lining up with TRBD1. Losses at the gene ends were 9 bases for V and 4 bases for J; bases not matched to a gene: 10. CDR1 MDHEN and CDR2 SYDVKM come from the germline V gene. There are 14 residues in the CDR3.

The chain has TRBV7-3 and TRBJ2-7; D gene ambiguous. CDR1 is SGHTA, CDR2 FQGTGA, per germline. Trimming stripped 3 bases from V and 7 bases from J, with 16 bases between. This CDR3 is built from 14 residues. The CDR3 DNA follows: TGTGCCAGCAGCTTGGGGTATTCCTACAATGAGCAGTACTTC. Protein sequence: CASSLGYSYNEQYF.

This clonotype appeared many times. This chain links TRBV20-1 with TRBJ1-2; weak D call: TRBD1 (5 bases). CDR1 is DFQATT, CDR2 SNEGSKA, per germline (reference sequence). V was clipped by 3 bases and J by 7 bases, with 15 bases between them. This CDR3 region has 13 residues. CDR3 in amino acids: CSASGAGLSGYTF. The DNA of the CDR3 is TGCAGTGCTAGCGGCGCAGGGTTGTCTGGCTACACCTTC.

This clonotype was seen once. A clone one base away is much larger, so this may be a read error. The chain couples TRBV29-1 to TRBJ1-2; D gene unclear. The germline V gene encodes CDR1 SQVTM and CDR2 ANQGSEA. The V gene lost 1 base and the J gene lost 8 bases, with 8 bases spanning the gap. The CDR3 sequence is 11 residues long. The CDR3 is CSVEVRSGYTF. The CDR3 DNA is TGCAGCGTTGAAGTCCGGTCAGGCTACACCTTC.

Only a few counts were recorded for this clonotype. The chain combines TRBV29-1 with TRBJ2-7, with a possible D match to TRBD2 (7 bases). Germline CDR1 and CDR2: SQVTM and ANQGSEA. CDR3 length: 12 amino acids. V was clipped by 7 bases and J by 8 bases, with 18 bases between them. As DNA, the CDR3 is TGCAGCGGGACCAGCGGGACACACAAGCAGTACTTC. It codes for CSGTSGTHKQYF.

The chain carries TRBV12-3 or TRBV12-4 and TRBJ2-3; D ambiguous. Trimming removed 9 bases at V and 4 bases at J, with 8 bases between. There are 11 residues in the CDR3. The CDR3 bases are TGTGCCAGAGCCTGGGCAGATACGCAGTATTTT. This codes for CARAWADTQYF.

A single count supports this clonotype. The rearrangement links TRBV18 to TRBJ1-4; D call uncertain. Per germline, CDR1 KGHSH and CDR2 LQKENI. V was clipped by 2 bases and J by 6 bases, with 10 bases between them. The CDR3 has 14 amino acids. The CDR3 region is CASSPRQDDEKLFF. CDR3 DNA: TGTGCCAGCTCACCAAGGCAGGACGATGAAAAACTGTTTTTT.